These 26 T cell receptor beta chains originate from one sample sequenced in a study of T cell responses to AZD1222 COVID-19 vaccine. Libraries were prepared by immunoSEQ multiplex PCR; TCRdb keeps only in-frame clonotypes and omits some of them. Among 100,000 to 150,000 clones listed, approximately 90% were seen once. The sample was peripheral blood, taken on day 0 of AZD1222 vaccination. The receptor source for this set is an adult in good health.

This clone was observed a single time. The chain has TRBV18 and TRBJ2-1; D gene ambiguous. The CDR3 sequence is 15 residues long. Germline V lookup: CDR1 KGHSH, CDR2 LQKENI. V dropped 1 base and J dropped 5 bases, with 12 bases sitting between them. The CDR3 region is CASSPLRLWDNEQFF. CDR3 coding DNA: TGTGCCAGCTCACCACTCCGTTTGTGGGACAATGAGCAGTTCTTC.

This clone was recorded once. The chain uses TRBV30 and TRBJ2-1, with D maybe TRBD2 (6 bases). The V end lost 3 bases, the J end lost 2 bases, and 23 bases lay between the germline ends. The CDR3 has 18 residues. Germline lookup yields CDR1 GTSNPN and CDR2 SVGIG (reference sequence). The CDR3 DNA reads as TGTGCCTGGAGGCCTTCCCTGGAGGGCGGAAAAACCTACAATGAGCAGTTCTTC. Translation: CAWRPSLEGGKTYNEQFF. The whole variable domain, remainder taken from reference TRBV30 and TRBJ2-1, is SQTIHQWPATLVQPVGSPLSLECTVEGTSNPNLYWYRQAAGRGLQLLFYSVGIGQISSEVPQNLSASRPQDRQFILSSKKLLLSDSGFYLCAWRPSLEGGKTYNEQFFGPGTRLTVL.

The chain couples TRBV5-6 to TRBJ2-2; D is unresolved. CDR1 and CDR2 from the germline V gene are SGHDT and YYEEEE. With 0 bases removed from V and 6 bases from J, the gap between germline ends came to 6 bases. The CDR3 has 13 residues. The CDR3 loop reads CASSLVGPGELFF. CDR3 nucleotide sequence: TGTGCCAGCAGCTTGGTAGGCCCCGGGGAGCTGTTTTTT.

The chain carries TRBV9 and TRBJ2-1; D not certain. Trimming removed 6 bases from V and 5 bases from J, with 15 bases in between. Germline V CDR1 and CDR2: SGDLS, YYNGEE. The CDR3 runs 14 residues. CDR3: CASTPPGRNNEQFF. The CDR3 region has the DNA TGTGCCAGCACCCCTCCCGGGCGGAACAATGAGCAGTTCTTC.

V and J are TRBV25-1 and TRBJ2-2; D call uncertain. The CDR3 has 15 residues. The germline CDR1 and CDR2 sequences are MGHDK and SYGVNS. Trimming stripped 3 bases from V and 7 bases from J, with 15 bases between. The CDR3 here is CASSDRNRRVGELFF. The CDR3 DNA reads TGTGCCAGCAGTGACCGGAACCGTCGGGTCGGGGAGCTGTTTTTT.

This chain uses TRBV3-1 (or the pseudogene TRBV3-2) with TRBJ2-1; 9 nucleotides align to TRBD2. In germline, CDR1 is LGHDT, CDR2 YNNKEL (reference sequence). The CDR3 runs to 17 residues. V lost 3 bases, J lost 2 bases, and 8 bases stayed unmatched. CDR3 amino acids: CASSHRLAGGPYNEQFF. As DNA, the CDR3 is TGTGCCAGCAGCCATAGACTGGCGGGAGGGCCCTACAATGAGCAGTTCTTC.

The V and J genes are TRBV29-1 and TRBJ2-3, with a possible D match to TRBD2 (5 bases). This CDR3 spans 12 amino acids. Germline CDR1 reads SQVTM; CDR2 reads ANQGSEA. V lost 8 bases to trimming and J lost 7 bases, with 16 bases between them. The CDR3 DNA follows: TGCAGCCATTTGACGGACTCCCATACGCAGTATTTT. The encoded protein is CSHLTDSHTQYF.

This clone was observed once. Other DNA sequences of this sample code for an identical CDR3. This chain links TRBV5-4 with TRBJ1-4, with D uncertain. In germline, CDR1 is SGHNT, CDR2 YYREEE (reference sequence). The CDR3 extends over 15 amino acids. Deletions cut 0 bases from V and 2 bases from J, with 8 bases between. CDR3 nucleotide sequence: TGTGCCAGCAGCTTGGTGGGAGCTACTAATGAAAAACTGTTTTTT. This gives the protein CASSLVGATNEKLFF.

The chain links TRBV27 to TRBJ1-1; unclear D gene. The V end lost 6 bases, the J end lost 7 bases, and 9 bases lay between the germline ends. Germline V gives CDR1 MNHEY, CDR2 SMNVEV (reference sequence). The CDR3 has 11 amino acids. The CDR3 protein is CASRQGNEAFF. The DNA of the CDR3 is TGTGCCAGCAGACAAGGTAATGAAGCTTTCTTT.

The CDR3 spells CASSPGPNEQFF. The DNA of the CDR3 is TGTGCCAGCAGCCCAGGGCCCAATGAGCAGTTCTTC. The rearrangement links TRBV3-1 (or the pseudogene TRBV3-2) to TRBJ2-1; a possible D gene is TRBD1 (5 bases). This CDR3 region has 12 residues. CDR1 is LGHDT and CDR2 is YNNKEL in the germline V gene (reference sequence). V lost 4 bases and J 6 bases, leaving 7 bases between the germline ends.

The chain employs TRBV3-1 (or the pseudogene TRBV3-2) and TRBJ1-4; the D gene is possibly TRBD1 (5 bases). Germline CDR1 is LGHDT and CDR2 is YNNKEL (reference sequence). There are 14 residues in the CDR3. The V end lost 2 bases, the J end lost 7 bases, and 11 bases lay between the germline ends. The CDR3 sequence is CASSQYRGGEKLFF. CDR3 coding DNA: TGTGCCAGCAGCCAATATCGGGGCGGTGAAAAACTGTTTTTT.

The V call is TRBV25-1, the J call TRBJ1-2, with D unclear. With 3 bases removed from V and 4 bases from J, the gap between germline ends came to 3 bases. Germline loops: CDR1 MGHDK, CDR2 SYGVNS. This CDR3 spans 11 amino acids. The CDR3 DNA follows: TGTGCCAGCAGTGATGCCTATGGCTACACCTTC. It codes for CASSDAYGYTF.

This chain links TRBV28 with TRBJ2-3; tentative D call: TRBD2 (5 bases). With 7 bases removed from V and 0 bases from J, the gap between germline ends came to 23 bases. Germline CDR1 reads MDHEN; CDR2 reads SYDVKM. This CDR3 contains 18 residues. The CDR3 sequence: CASTLGWWRRFSTDTQYF. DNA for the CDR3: TGTGCCAGCACCCTCGGCTGGTGGAGGCGGTTTAGCACAGATACGCAGTATTTT.

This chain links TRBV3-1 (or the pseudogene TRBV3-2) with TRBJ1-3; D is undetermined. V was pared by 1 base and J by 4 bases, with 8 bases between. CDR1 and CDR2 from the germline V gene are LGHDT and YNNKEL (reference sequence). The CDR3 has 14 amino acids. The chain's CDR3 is CASSQGHEGNTIYF. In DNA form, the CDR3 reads TGTGCCAGCAGCCAAGGACACGAAGGAAACACCATATATTTT.

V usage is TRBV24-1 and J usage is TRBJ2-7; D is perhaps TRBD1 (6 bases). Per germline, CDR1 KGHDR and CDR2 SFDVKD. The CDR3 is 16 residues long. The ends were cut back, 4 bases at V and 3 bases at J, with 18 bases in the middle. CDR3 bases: TGTGCCACCAGTGACCTGGACGGGGACACTCTCTACGAGCAGTACTTC. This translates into CATSDLDGDTLYEQYF.

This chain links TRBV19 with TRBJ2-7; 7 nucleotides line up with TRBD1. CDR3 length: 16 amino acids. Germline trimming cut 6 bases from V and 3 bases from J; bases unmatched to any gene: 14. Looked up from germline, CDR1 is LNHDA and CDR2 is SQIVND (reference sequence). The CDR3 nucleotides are TGTGCCAGTAGCAAACAGGGACAGCCCTTGGTCTACGAGCAGTACTTC. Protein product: CASSKQGQPLVYEQYF.

CDR3 sequence reads: CASSPRQRGSSYNEQFF. The CDR3 DNA sequence: TGCGCCAGCAGCCCCAGGCAGCGGGGGAGCTCCTACAATGAGCAGTTCTTC. The J gene is TRBJ2-1, the V gene TRBV4-1, with 8 nucleotides matching TRBD2. The CDR3 loop spans 17 amino acids. Unmatched junction bases numbered 8, after V lost 4 bases and J lost 0 bases. Germline CDR1 MGHRA, CDR2 YSYEKL.

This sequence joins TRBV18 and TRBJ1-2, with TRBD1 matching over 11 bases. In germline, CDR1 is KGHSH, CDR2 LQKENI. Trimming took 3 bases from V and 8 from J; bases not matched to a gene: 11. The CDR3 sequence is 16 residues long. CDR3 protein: CASSPGTGGRSDGYTF. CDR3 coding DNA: TGTGCCAGCTCACCCGGGACAGGGGGAAGGTCAGACGGCTACACCTTC.

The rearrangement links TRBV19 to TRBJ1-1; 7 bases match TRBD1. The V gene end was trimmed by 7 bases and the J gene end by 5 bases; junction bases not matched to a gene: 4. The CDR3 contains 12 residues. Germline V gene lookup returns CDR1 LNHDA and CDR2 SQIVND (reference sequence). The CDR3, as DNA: TGTGCCAGTACCCTGACAGGGACTGAAGCTTTCTTT. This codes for CASTLTGTEAFF.

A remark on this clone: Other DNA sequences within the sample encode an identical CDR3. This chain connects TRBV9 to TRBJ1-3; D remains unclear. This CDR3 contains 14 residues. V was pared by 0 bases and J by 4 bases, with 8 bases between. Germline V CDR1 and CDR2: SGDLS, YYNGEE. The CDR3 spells CASSVEASGNTIYF. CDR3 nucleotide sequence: TGTGCCAGCAGCGTAGAGGCCTCAGGAAACACCATATATTTT.

The CDR3 sequence is CASSIGLAGVRYEQFF. CDR3 DNA sequence: TGTGCCAGTAGTATAGGTTTAGCGGGAGTTAGATATGAGCAGTTCTTC. V is TRBV19 and J is TRBJ2-1; 9 bases are a match to TRBD2. The junction had 9 bases not matched to a gene; V was cut back by 1 base and J by 8 bases. This CDR3 is built from 16 residues. In germline, CDR1 is LNHDA, CDR2 SQIVND (reference sequence).

Here the CDR3 DNA reads TGTGCCAGCAGCTTGGCCGGGGGGGTAGGCTATGGCTACACCTTC. Amino acids: CASSLAGGVGYGYTF. The J gene is TRBJ1-2, the V gene TRBV5-4; TRBD1 might be the D (5 bases). Germline V gene data show CDR1 as SGHNT and CDR2 as YYREEE (reference sequence). Trimming took 0 bases from V and 4 from J, leaving 13 bases between them. The CDR3 loop spans 15 amino acids.

In nucleotides, the CDR3 is TGCGCCAGCAGCCAACCTTCACGAACTAATGAAAAACTGTTTTTT. Translated: CASSQPSRTNEKLFF. The genes are TRBV4-1 and TRBJ1-4, with unresolved D. This CDR3 spans 15 amino acids. Trimming removed 2 bases from V and 1 base from J, with 8 bases in between. Germline values: CDR1 MGHRA, CDR2 YSYEKL.

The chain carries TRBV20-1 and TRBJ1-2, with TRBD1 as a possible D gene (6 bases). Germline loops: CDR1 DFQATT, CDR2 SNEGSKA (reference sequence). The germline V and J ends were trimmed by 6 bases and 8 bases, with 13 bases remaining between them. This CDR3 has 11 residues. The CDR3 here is CSAQGPLGYTF. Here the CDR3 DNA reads TGCAGTGCCCAGGGGCCTTTAGGCTACACCTTC.

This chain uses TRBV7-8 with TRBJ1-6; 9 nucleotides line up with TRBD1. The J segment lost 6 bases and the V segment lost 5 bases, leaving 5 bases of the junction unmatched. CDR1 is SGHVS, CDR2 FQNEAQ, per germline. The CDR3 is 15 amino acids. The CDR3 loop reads CASSLRTGANSPLHF. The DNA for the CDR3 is TGTGCCAGCAGCCTTAGGACAGGGGCTAATTCACCCCTCCACTTT.

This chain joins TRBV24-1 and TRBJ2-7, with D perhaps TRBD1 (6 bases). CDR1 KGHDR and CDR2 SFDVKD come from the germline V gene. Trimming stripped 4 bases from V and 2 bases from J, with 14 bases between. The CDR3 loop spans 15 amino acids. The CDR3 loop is CATSDPQGSTYEQYF. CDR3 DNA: TGTGCCACCAGTGACCCCCAGGGGAGTACCTACGAGCAGTACTTC.